The rows below give T cell receptor beta chains drawn from one sample of a study of T cells after yellow fever vaccination. TCRdb reprocessed the 5' RACE reads with MiXCR, giving one entry per CDR3 protein. The sample holds hundreds of thousands of distinct CDR3 sequences; roughly an eighth are singletons and the top ten take around 14%. The sequences come from PBMCs, collected on the day of the yellow fever booster vaccination. The receptors were gathered from a man under 40 who received the YFV17D yellow fever vaccine. Each CDR3 is given with its conserved first and last residue. A D gene is named only where the DNA matches it firmly. Clone size, where shown, is once, few, many, or a class for clones that have expanded.

>.|TRBJ1-2|.|TRBV19
CASSIEGGGWGGYTF
TGTGCCAGTAGTATAGAGGGCGGAGGATGGGGCGGCTACACCTTC
>.|TRBJ2-3|few|TRBV18
CASSLKEGSSTDTQYF
TGTGCCAGCTCACTAAAGGAGGGGTCTAGCACAGATACGCAGTATTTT
>.|TRBJ2-7|.|TRBV5-1
CASRGAGEQYF
TGCGCCAGTCGGGGGGCTGGCGAGCAGTACTTC
>.|TRBJ1-1|few|TRBV7-2
CASSHRAQYTEAFF
TGTGCCAGCAGCCACAGGGCCCAATACACTGAAGCTTTCTTT
>.|TRBJ2-3|.|TRBV29-1
CSVELATDTQYF
TGCAGCGTTGAGCTAGCCACAGATACGCAGTATTTT
>.|TRBJ2-7|many|TRBV2
CASSDTPATEQYF
TGTGCCAGCAGTGACACCCCGGCGACCGAGCAGTACTTC
>TRBD2|TRBJ2-1|.|TRBV9
CASSVDGGRWNEQFF
TGTGCCAGCAGCGTAGATGGCGGGAGATGGAATGAGCAGTTCTTC
>TRBD1|TRBJ1-2|few|TRBV12-3/TRBV12-4
CASSQDRINYGYTF
TGTGCCAGCAGTCAGGACAGGATCAACTATGGCTACACCTTC
>.|TRBJ2-1|few|TRBV6-2/TRBV6-3
CASSSTVLAVYNEQFF
TGTGCCAGCAGTTCCACCGTGTTAGCAGTCTACAATGAGCAGTTCTTC
>TRBD2|TRBJ2-3|.|TRBV5-1
CASSAGLAANVDTQYF
TGCGCCAGCAGCGCCGGACTAGCGGCGAATGTAGATACGCAGTATTTT
>.|TRBJ2-7|few|TRBV6-6
CASSYGERNEQYF
TGTGCCAGCAGTTACGGGGAGAGGAACGAGCAGTACTTC
>.|TRBJ2-1|.|TRBV6-1
CASSDWGTYNEQFF
TGTGCCAGCAGTGACTGGGGAACCTACAATGAGCAGTTCTTC
>TRBD1|TRBJ2-7|few|TRBV4-3
CASSPGTGTFYEQYF
TGCGCCAGCAGCCCCGGGACAGGGACCTTCTACGAGCAGTACTTC
>TRBD1|TRBJ2-7|.|TRBV2
CASSETETGTGDKEYF
TGTGCCAGCAGTGAAACAGAAACCGGGACAGGAGATAAGGAGTACTTC
>TRBD1|TRBJ1-2|.|TRBV5-1
CASSWNTGGSGYTF
TGCGCCAGCAGCTGGAATACAGGGGGCTCGGGCTACACCTTC
>TRBD2|TRBJ2-2|few|TRBV18
CASASGRADTGELFF
TGTGCCAGCGCCAGCGGGAGGGCGGACACCGGGGAGCTGTTTTTT